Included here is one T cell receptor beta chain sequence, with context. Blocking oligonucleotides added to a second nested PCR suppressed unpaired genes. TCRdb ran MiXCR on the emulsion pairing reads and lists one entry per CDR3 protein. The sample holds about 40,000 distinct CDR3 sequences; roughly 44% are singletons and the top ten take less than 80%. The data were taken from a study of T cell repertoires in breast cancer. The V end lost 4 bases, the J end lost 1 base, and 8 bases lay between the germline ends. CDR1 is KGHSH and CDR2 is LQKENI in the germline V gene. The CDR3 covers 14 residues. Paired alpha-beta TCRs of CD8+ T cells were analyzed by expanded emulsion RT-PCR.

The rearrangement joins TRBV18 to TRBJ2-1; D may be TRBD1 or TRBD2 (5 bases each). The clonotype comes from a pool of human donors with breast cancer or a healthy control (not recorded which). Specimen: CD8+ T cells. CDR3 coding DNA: TGTGCCAGCTCACGGGACGCATCCTACAATGAGCAGTTCTTC. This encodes CASSRDASYNEQFF.